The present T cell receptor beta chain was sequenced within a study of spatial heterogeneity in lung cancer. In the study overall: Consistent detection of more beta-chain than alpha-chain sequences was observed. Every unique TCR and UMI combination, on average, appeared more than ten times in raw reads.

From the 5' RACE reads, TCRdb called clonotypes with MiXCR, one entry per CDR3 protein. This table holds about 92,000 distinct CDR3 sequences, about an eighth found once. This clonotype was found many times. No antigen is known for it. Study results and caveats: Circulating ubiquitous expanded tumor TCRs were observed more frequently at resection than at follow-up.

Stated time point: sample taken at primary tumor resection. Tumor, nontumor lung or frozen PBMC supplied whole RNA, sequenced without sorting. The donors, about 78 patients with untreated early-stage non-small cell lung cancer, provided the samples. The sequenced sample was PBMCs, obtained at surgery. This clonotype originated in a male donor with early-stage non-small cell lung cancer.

The CDR3: CASSPSGGPYNEQFF. The CDR3 DNA reads TGTGCCAGCAGCCCTAGCGGGGGACCCTACAATGAGCAGTTCTTC. This chain connects TRBV7-8 to TRBJ2-1, with 10 bases aligning to TRBD2. The CDR3 totals 15 residues. CDR1 is SGHVS and CDR2 is FQNEAQ in the germline V gene. Trimming at V came to 5 bases and at J to 2 bases, leaving 3 bases not matched to a gene.